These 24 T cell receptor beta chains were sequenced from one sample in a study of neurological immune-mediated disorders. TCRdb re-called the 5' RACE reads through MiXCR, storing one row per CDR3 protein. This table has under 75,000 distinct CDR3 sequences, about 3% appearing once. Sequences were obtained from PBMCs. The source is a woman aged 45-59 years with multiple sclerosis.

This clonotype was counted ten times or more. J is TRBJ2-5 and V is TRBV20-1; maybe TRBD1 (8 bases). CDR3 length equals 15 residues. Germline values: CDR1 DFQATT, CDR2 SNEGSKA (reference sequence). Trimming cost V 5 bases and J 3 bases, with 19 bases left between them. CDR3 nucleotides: TGCAGTGCTTTCGGACAGGGAGGGTGGGAAGAGACCCAGTACTTC. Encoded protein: CSAFGQGGWEETQYF.

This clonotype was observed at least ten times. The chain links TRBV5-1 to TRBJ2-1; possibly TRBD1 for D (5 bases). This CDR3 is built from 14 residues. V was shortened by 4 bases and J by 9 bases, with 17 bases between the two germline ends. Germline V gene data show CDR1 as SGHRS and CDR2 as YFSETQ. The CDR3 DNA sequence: TGCGCCAGCAGCCCAGGGATTGGATCGAGTGAGCAGTTCTTC. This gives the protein CASSPGIGSSEQFF. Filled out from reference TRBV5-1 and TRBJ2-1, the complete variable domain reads KAGVTQTPRYLIKTRGQQVTLSCSPISGHRSVSWYQQTPGQGLQFLFEYFSETQRNKGNFPGRFSGRQFSNSRSEMNVSTLELGDSALYLCASSPGIGSSEQFFGPGTRLTVL.

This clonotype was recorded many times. The CDR3 region has the DNA TGTGCCAGCAGCTTACCAGGAGGGTCCTACGAGCAGTACTTC. Translated, it gives CASSLPGGSYEQYF. The chain joins TRBV7-2 to TRBJ2-7, with D possibly matching TRBD2 (6 bases). Germline V gene lookup returns CDR1 SGHTA and CDR2 FQGNSA. Trimming removed 2 bases from V and 1 base from J, with 9 bases in between. CDR3 length: 14 residues. The complete variable domain, with remaining parts taken from reference TRBV7-2 and TRBJ2-7, reads GAGVSQSPSNKVTEKGKDVELRCDPISGHTALYWYRQSLGQGLEFLIYFQGNSAPDKSGLPSDRFSAERTGGSVSTLTIQRTQQEDSAVYLCASSLPGGSYEQYFGPGTRLTVT.

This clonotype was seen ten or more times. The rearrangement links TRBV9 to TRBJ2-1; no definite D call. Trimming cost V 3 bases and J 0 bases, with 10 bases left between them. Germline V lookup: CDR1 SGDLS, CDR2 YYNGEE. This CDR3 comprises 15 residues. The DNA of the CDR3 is TGTGCCAGCAGCGCTGGGTGGAGCTCCTACAATGAGCAGTTCTTC. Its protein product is CASSAGWSSYNEQFF.

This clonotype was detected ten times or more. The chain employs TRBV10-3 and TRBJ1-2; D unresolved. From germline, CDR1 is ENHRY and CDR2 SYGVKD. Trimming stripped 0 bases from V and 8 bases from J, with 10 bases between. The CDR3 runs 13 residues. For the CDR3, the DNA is TGTGCCATCAGTGAGTCGGGCAGACTCGGCTACACCTTC. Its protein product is CAISESGRLGYTF.

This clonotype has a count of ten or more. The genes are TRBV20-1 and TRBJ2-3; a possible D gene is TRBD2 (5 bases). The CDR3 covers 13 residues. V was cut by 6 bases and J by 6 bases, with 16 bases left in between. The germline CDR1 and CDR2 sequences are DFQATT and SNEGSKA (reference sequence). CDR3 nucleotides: TGCAGTGCCTACGAGAACTCGGGGGATACGCAGTATTTT. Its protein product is CSAYENSGDTQYF.

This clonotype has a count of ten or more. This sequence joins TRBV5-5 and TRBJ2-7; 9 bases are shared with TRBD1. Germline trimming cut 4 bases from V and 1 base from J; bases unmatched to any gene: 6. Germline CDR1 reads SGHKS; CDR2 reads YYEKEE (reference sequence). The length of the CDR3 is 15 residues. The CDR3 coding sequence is TGTGCCAGCAGCCGACCGGGACAGGGATCCTACGAGCAGTACTTC. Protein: CASSRPGQGSYEQYF.

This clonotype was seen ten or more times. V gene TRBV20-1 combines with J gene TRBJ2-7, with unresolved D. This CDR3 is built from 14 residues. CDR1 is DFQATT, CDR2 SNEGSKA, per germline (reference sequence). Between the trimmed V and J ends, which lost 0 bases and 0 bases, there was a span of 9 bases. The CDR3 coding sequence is TGCAGTGCTAGAGATCCTCGAGGCTCCTACGAGCAGTACTTC. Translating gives CSARDPRGSYEQYF.

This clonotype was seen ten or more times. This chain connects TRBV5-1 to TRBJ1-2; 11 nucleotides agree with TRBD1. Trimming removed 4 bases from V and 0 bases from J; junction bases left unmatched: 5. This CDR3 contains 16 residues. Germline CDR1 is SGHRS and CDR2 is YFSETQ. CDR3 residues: CASSQDRGPSNYGYTF. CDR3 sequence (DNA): TGCGCCAGCAGCCAGGACAGGGGGCCTTCTAACTATGGCTACACCTTC.

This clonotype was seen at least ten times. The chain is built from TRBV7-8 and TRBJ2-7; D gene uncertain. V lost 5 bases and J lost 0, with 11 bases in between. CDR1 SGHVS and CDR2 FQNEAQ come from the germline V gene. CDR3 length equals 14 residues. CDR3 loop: CASSVLDDSYEQYF. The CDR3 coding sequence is TGTGCCAGCAGCGTGTTGGACGACTCCTACGAGCAGTACTTC.

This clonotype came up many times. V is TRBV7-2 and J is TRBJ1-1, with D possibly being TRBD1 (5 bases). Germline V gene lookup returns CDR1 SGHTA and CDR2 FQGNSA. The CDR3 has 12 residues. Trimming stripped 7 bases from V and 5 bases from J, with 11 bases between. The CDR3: CASINRQTEAFF. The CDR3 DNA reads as TGTGCCAGCATTAATCGACAGACTGAAGCTTTCTTT.

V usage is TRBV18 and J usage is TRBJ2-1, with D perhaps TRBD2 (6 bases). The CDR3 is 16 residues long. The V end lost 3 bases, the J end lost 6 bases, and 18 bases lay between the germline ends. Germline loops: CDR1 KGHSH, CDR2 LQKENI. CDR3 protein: CASSPSGLLSGNEQFF. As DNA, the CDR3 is TGTGCCAGCTCACCCTCGGGACTCCTTTCGGGCAATGAGCAGTTCTTC. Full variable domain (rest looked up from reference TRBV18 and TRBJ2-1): NAGVMQNPRHLVRRRGQEARLRCSPMKGHSHVYWYRQLPEEGLKFMVYLQKENIIDESGMPKERFSAEFPKEGPSILRIQQVVRGDSAAYFCASSPSGLLSGNEQFFGPGTRLTVL.

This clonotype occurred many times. CDR3 loop: CASSSKQGRDEKLFF. In nucleotides, the CDR3 is TGTGCCAGCAGCTCTAAACAGGGGCGGGATGAAAAACTGTTTTTT. The chain links TRBV11-2 to TRBJ1-4, with 7 positions matching TRBD1. This CDR3 has 15 amino acids. V lost 4 bases, J lost 6 bases, and 8 bases stayed unmatched. The germline V gene has CDR1 SGHAT and CDR2 FQNNGV.

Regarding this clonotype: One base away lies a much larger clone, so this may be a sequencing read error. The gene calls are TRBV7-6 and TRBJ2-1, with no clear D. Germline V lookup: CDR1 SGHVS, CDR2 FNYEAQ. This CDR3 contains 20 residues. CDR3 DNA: TGTGCCAGCAGCTTAATTCGTGGGGAAGGGTGGATAAGCTCCTACAATGCGCAGTTCTTC. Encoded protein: CASSLIRGEGWISSYNAQFF.

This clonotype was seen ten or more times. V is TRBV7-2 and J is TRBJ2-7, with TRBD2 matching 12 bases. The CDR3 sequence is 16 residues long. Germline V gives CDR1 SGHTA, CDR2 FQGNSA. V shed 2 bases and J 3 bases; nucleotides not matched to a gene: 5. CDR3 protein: CASSLPLGLAGYEQYF. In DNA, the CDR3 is TGTGCCAGCAGCTTACCCCTGGGACTAGCGGGCTACGAGCAGTACTTC.

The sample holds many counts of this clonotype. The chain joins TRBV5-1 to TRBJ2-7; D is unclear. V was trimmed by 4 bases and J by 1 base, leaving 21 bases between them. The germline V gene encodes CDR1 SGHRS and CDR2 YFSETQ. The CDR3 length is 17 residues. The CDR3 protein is CASSEGRFVSGSYEQYF. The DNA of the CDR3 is TGCGCCAGCAGCGAAGGGCGGTTTGTATCAGGATCCTACGAGCAGTACTTC.

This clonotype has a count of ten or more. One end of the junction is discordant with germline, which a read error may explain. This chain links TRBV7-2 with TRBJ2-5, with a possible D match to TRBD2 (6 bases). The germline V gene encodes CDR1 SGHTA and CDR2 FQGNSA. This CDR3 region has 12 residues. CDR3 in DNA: TGTGCCAGCAGCCTAGCGCGGGAGACCCAGTACTTC. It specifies CASSLARETQYF.

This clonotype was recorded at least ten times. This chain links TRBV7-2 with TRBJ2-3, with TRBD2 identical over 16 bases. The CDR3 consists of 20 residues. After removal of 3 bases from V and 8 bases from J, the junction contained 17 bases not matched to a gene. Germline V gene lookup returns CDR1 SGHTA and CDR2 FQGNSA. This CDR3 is CASSLEGLAGGPVGRATQYF. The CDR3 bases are TGTGCCAGCAGCTTGGAGGGACTAGCGGGGGGGCCAGTCGGTCGGGCTACGCAGTATTTT.

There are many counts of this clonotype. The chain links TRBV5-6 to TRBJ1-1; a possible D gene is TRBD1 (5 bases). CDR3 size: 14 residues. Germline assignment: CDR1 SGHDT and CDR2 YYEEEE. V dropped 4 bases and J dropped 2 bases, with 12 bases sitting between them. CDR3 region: CASSLRQINTEAFF. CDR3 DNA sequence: TGTGCCAGCAGCCTACGACAGATCAACACTGAAGCTTTCTTT.

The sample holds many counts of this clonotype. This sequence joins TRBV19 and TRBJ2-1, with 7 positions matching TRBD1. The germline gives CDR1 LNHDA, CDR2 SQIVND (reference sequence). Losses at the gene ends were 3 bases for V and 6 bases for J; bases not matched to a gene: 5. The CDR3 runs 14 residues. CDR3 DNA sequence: TGTGCCAGTAGTATTCGGACAGGAAGCAATGAGCAGTTCTTC. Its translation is CASSIRTGSNEQFF.

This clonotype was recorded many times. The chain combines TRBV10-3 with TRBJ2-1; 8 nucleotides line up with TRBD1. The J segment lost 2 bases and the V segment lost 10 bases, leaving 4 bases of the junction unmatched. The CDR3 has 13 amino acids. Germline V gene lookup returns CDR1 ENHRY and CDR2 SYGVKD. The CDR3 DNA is TGTGCCACCGGACAGGGTCCCTACAATGAGCAGTTCTTC. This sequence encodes CATGQGPYNEQFF.

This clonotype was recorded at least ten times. The CDR3 bases are TGTGCCAGCGCAAGACTAGCGGGGGGAGGCTACAATGAGCAGTTCTTC. Translated, it gives CASARLAGGGYNEQFF. The chain is built from TRBV12-3 or TRBV12-4 and TRBJ2-1; TRBD2 aligns across 13 bases. With V trimmed by 8 bases and J by 3 bases, 7 bases remained unmatched. The CDR3 spans 16 residues.

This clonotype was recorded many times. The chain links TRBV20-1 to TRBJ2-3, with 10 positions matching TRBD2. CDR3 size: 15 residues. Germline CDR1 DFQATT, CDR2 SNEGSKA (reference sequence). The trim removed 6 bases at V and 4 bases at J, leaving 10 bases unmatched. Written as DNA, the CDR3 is TGCAGTGCGGCCCTAAGCGGGAGGGTTTCAGATACGCAGTATTTT. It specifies CSAALSGRVSDTQYF.

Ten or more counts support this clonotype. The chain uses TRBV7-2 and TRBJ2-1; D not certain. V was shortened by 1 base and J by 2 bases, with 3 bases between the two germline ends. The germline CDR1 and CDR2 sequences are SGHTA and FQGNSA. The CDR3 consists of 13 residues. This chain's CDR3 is CASSLVTYNEQFF. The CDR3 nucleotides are TGTGCCAGCAGCTTAGTCACCTACAATGAGCAGTTCTTC.